The 29 T cell receptor beta chains in this list originate from one sample, sequenced in a study of blood T cell repertoires in COVID-19. TCRdb's table, derived via immunoSEQ multiplex PCR, lists solely in-frame clones and lacks some. The sample yields roughly 260,000 clones, 80% to 90% seen once. The sample taken for sequencing was peripheral blood. The source of these receptors is a woman aged 40 to 55 with acute or convalescent COVID-19.

This chain joins TRBV3-1 (or the pseudogene TRBV3-2) and TRBJ2-1; weak D call: TRBD1 (5 bases). Germline CDR1 and CDR2: LGHDT and YNNKEL (reference sequence). The germline V and J ends were trimmed by 5 bases and 6 bases, with 20 bases remaining between them. The CDR3 totals 16 residues. The CDR3 loop reads CASSGEVSGLTNEQFF. The CDR3 bases are TGTGCCAGCAGCGGGGAAGTGTCAGGGCTAACCAATGAGCAGTTCTTC.

The chain combines TRBV5-1 with TRBJ1-3; D is unresolved. This CDR3 has 15 amino acids. Germline CDR1 and CDR2: SGHRS and YFSETQ. V lost 2 bases and J 2 bases, leaving 11 bases between the germline ends. The CDR3 loop reads CASSLEGPPGNTIYF. The DNA for the CDR3 is TGCGCCAGCAGCTTAGAGGGTCCCCCTGGAAACACCATATATTTT. The complete variable domain, with remaining parts taken from reference TRBV5-1 and TRBJ1-3, reads KAGVTQTPRYLIKTRGQQVTLSCSPISGHRSVSWYQQTPGQGLQFLFEYFSETQRNKGNFPGRFSGRQFSNSRSEMNVSTLELGDSALYLCASSLEGPPGNTIYFGEGSWLTVV.

The chain uses TRBV7-9 and TRBJ1-4; D unclear. V was pared by 1 base and J by 4 bases, with 7 bases between. The CDR3 extends over 14 amino acids. CDR1 and CDR2 from the germline V gene are SEHNR and FQNEAQ (reference sequence). The CDR3 nucleotides read TGTGCCAGCAGCTTAGGAGGCGTTAATGAAAAACTGTTTTTT. Protein sequence: CASSLGGVNEKLFF.

The chain couples TRBV18 to TRBJ2-2; D is unresolved. The V end was cut by 4 bases, the J end by 0 bases, with 6 bases between. Looked up from germline, CDR1 is KGHSH and CDR2 is LQKENI. The length of the CDR3 is 14 residues. The CDR3 here is CASSQLANTGELFF. The DNA for the CDR3 is TGTGCCAGCTCACAGCTAGCGAACACCGGGGAGCTGTTTTTT.

The J gene is TRBJ2-5, the V gene TRBV24-1; 8 bases map to TRBD1. Germline V CDR1 and CDR2: KGHDR, SFDVKD. The CDR3 runs 16 residues. V lost 2 bases, J lost 1 base, and 5 bases stayed unmatched. The DNA of the CDR3 is TGTGCCACCAGTGATTGGAGACAGGGGACCCAAGAGACCCAGTACTTC. Translating it yields CATSDWRQGTQETQYF.

The gene calls are TRBV5-3 and TRBJ2-5; TRBD1 matches 7 bases. TRBV5-3 is noted as an ORF with a role that remains uncertain. V lost 3 bases, J lost 3 bases, and 5 bases stayed unmatched. The CDR3 has 14 residues. The CDR3 here is CARSSRDRKETQYF. In DNA, the CDR3 is TGTGCCAGAAGCTCCCGGGACAGAAAAGAGACCCAGTACTTC.

The chain carries TRBV15 and TRBJ2-3, with a weak D call TRBD2 (5 bases). Trimming pared 0 bases from V and 6 bases from J, leaving 10 bases between. CDR1 and CDR2 (germline): LNHNV, YYDKDF (reference sequence). This CDR3 spans 14 amino acids. CDR3 sequence reads: CATSRDRGQDTQYF. CDR3 DNA: TGTGCCACCAGCAGAGATAGAGGGCAGGATACGCAGTATTTT.

The chain uses TRBV20-1 and TRBJ2-5; D is possibly TRBD1 (5 bases). The CDR3 loop spans 13 amino acids. Germline V CDR1 and CDR2: DFQATT, SNEGSKA (reference sequence). Trimming shortened V by 3 bases and J by 5 bases, and 13 bases separated the two germline ends. This CDR3 is CSASAGYAETQYF. CDR3 nucleotide sequence: TGCAGTGCTAGTGCAGGGTACGCGGAGACCCAGTACTTC.

This chain connects TRBV12-3 or TRBV12-4 to TRBJ1-2; possibly TRBD1 for D (5 bases). The CDR3 sequence is 12 residues long. V lost 6 bases and J lost 4, with 9 bases in between. In DNA form, the CDR3 reads TGTGCCAGCAGGCGGGGGGGCTATGGCTACACCTTC. This sequence encodes CASRRGGYGYTF.

A remark on this clone: A much larger clone lies a single base off, so this may be a read error. This chain joins TRBV5-1 and TRBJ1-1, with 10 bases lining up with TRBD1. With 4 bases clipped from V and 4 bases from J, the junction kept 7 bases outside the gene matches. Germline V CDR1 and CDR2: SGHRS, YFSETQ. The CDR3 runs to 15 residues. CDR3 in DNA: TGCGCCAGCAGCCCACGACAGGGGGCAAGCACTGAAGCTTTCTTT. Residues: CASSPRQGASTEAFF.

The V gene is TRBV11-1, the J gene TRBJ2-1; weak D call: TRBD2 (5 bases). Germline assignment: CDR1 SGHAT and CDR2 FQDESV (reference sequence). This CDR3 has 15 residues. V was cut by 4 bases and J by 8 bases, with 18 bases left in between. The CDR3 region is CASSWPDFRGHEQFF. The DNA of the CDR3 is TGTGCCAGCAGCTGGCCGGACTTTAGAGGCCATGAGCAGTTCTTC.

The J gene is TRBJ1-1, the V gene TRBV5-1; D gene unclear. The CDR3 is 13 amino acids. Trimming took off 5 bases at V and 2 bases at J, with 10 bases between the two ends. Germline V gene sequence: CDR1 SGHRS, CDR2 YFSETQ. CDR3 DNA: TGCGCCAGCAGTATAGCAACCAACACTGAAGCTTTCTTT. It is translated as CASSIATNTEAFF.

The table lists this clone with a count of one. J is TRBJ1-2 and V is TRBV2; D is unresolved. This CDR3 has 12 amino acids. Germline V CDR1 and CDR2: SNHLY, FYNNEI. V was cut by 6 bases and J by 8 bases, with 13 bases left in between. CDR3 in amino acids: CASRRDWLGYTF. The CDR3 DNA reads as TGTGCCAGCAGGCGGGATTGGTTGGGCTACACCTTC.

In DNA, the CDR3 is TGTGCCAGCAGCTCACGACAGGGTGATCAGCCCCAGCATTTT. The encoded protein is CASSSRQGDQPQHF. V usage is TRBV7-8 and J usage is TRBJ1-5; 7 positions match TRBD1. CDR1 SGHVS and CDR2 FQNEAQ come from the germline V gene. This CDR3 is built from 14 residues. The ends lost 4 bases at V and 5 bases at J; junction bases unmatched: 5.

CDR3 sequence reads: CSAAGAVKAFF. The CDR3 region has the DNA TGCAGTGCTGCTGGGGCAGTCAAGGCTTTCTTT. The rearrangement joins TRBV20-1 to TRBJ1-1; D perhaps matches TRBD1 (5 bases). V was clipped by 5 bases and J by 11 bases, with 15 bases between them. The CDR3 runs to 11 residues. Germline V gene sequence: CDR1 DFQATT, CDR2 SNEGSKA (reference sequence).

The V call is TRBV19, the J call TRBJ1-6; TRBD1 matches 7 bases. Germline CDR1 is LNHDA and CDR2 is SQIVND (reference sequence). V shed 7 bases and J 6 bases; nucleotides not matched to a gene: 6. The CDR3 has 14 amino acids. The CDR3 nucleotides are TGTGCCAGTAAGACAGGGTATGGTAATTCACCCCTCCACTTT. Its translation: CASKTGYGNSPLHF. The full variable domain, with the rest looked up from reference TRBV19 and TRBJ1-6, is DGGITQSPKYLFRKEGQNVTLSCEQNLNHDAMYWYRQDPGQGLRLIYYSQIVNDFQKGDIAEGYSVSREKKESFPLTVTSAQKNPTAFYLCASKTGYGNSPLHFGNGTRLTVT.

This chain connects TRBV3-1 (or the pseudogene TRBV3-2) to TRBJ2-3, with 10 bases lining up with TRBD2. With 0 bases clipped from V and 4 bases from J, the junction kept 13 bases outside the gene matches. The CDR3 consists of 19 residues. Germline V gives CDR1 LGHDT, CDR2 YNNKEL (reference sequence). CDR3 loop: CASSQDPTVLAGVADTQYF. CDR3 bases: TGTGCCAGCAGCCAAGACCCTACCGTTCTAGCGGGGGTTGCAGATACGCAGTATTTT.

The chain carries TRBV7-2 and TRBJ2-1; a weak D match, TRBD2 (6 bases). This CDR3 contains 13 residues. Germline CDR1 and CDR2: SGHTA and FQGNSA. V was cut by 5 bases and J by 8 bases, with 13 bases left in between. In DNA form, the CDR3 reads TGTGCCAGCAGCCAGTCAGGGACTGATGAGCAGTTCTTC. Translation: CASSQSGTDEQFF.

This chain links TRBV7-6 with TRBJ1-6; D possibly corresponds to TRBD1 (5 bases). CDR1 is SGHVS and CDR2 is FNYEAQ in the germline V gene. The CDR3 is 11 residues long. The V gene lost 4 bases and the J gene lost 14 bases, with 9 bases spanning the gap. The CDR3 sequence: CASSSGGTLHF. In DNA form, the CDR3 reads TGTGCCAGCAGCTCGGGGGGGACCCTCCACTTT.

The chain uses TRBV3-1 (or the pseudogene TRBV3-2) and TRBJ2-7; TRBD2 matches 8 bases. Germline V gene sequence: CDR1 LGHDT, CDR2 YNNKEL (reference sequence). With V trimmed by 9 bases and J by 8 bases, 9 bases remained unmatched. The CDR3 is made up of 12 amino acids. The CDR3 sequence is CASSAAGGQQYV. For the CDR3, the DNA is TGTGCCAGTTCGGCGGCGGGGGGTCAGCAGTACGTC.

This clone was counted a single time. The J gene is TRBJ1-6, the V gene TRBV19, with 7 bases identical to TRBD1. The CDR3 is 17 amino acids. CDR1 is LNHDA and CDR2 is SQIVND in the germline V gene (reference sequence). V gave up 6 bases and J gave up 6 bases; unmatched junction bases: 14. The CDR3 loop reads CASSIPLRGQVNSPLHF. CDR3 in DNA: TGTGCCAGTAGCATCCCGCTTAGAGGACAGGTTAATTCACCCCTCCACTTT.

The V and J genes are TRBV2 and TRBJ2-4; D may be TRBD2 (6 bases). Per the germline V gene, CDR1 is SNHLY and CDR2 is FYNNEI. The germline V and J ends were trimmed by 5 bases and 0 bases, with 20 bases remaining between them. CDR3 length: 18 amino acids. The CDR3 DNA reads TGTGCCAGCAGTTACGGGGAGGCGGAGATTCTAGCCAAAAACATTCAGTACTTC. Translating it yields CASSYGEAEILAKNIQYF.

V is TRBV12-3 or TRBV12-4 and J is TRBJ2-3; a weak D match, TRBD1 (5 bases). The V and J ends lost 4 bases and 6 bases respectively, with 8 bases between them. The CDR3 runs to 12 residues. DNA of the CDR3: TGTGCCAGCAGTTCAGGGTGGGATACGCAGTATTTT. Amino acid sequence: CASSSGWDTQYF.

The chain has TRBV7-9 and TRBJ1-1, with 10 bases identical to TRBD1. Per the germline V gene, CDR1 is SEHNR and CDR2 is FQNEAQ (reference sequence). The CDR3 is 17 amino acids. The trim removed 6 bases at V and 1 base at J, leaving 11 bases unmatched. CDR3 bases: TGTGCCAGCAGTTGGAGGGAGACAGGGGGCGGGAACACTGAAGCTTTCTTT. Amino acid sequence: CASSWRETGGGNTEAFF.

The rearrangement uses TRBV6-4 and TRBJ1-6; 7 bases line up with TRBD1. This CDR3 is 14 amino acids long. V lost 2 bases to trimming and J lost 7 bases; unmatched junction nucleotides: 2. Germline lookup yields CDR1 MRHNA and CDR2 SNTAGT. In DNA, the CDR3 is TGTGCCAGCAGTGACGACAGGGACAATTCACCCCTCCACTTT. This gives the protein CASSDDRDNSPLHF.

This chain links TRBV5-1 with TRBJ2-1; D not resolved. The CDR3 runs 16 residues. Germline lookup yields CDR1 SGHRS and CDR2 YFSETQ. Trimming removed 4 bases from V and 0 bases from J, with 14 bases in between. CDR3 residues: CASSPQNPGSYNEQFF. DNA for the CDR3: TGCGCCAGCAGCCCTCAAAATCCGGGCTCCTACAATGAGCAGTTCTTC.

J is TRBJ1-1 and V is TRBV7-2; unclear D gene. CDR3 length equals 13 residues. CDR1 and CDR2 (germline): SGHTA, FQGNSA. V lost 2 bases, J lost 4 bases, and 8 bases lay in between. CDR3 coding DNA: TGTGCCAGCAGCTTATTAGTTTTCACTGAAGCTTTCTTT. Its protein is CASSLLVFTEAFF.

Concerning this clone itself: This specimen includes other DNA sequences encoding the same CDR3. The gene calls are TRBV5-1 and TRBJ2-5; D is unresolved. There are 11 residues in the CDR3. CDR1 and CDR2 (germline): SGHRS, YFSETQ. With 4 bases removed from V and 4 bases from J, the gap between germline ends came to 5 bases. The CDR3 nucleotides are TGCGCCAGCAGCCCCGGAGAGACCCAGTACTTC. Its protein product is CASSPGETQYF.

The CDR3, as DNA: TGTGCCAGCAGCCTCGGGCCCCCCGGGACCAAAAACATTCAGTACTTC. Translated, it gives CASSLGPPGTKNIQYF. This chain uses TRBV7-2 with TRBJ2-4, with TRBD2 as a possible D gene (5 bases). The CDR3 loop spans 16 amino acids. Between the trimmed V and J ends, which lost 5 bases and 2 bases, there was a span of 16 bases. From germline, CDR1 is SGHTA and CDR2 FQGNSA. Looking up the rest from reference TRBV7-2 and TRBJ2-4 gives the full variable domain: GAGVSQSPSNKVTEKGKDVELRCDPISGHTALYWYRQSLGQGLEFLIYFQGNSAPDKSGLPSDRFSAERTGGSVSTLTIQRTQQEDSAVYLCASSLGPPGTKNIQYFGAGTRLSVL.